The next 25 T cell receptor beta chains were all read from a single sample in a study of post-analysis software for immune sequencing data. General study points: Comparison of patients with controls showed 4 to 6 TRBV segments more frequent in patients, TRBV5-6, TRBV5-1 and TRBV20-1 among them.

Carried by the TCR beta cDNA libraries were unique molecular identifiers. TCRdb itself ran the PCR reads through MiXCR, one entry per CDR3 protein. Among 400,000 to 500,000 distinct CDR3 sequences listed, over 30% were seen once. Their specific antigens are unknown. The source material was blood. The receptors shown here come from a girl aged 2 to 10 with multiple sclerosis.

The J gene is TRBJ2-7, the V gene TRBV7-2, with D unresolved. The CDR3 spans 13 residues. Germline assignment: CDR1 SGHTA and CDR2 FQGNSA. Trimming stripped 5 bases from V and 3 bases from J, with 11 bases between. CDR3: CASSPLTGYEQYF. CDR3 coding DNA: TGTGCCAGCAGCCCTCTGACTGGCTACGAGCAGTACTTC.

J is TRBJ2-1 and V is TRBV28, with D possibly matching TRBD2 (5 bases). Trimming pared 6 bases from V and 4 bases from J, leaving 10 bases between. CDR3 length: 13 residues. Germline assignment: CDR1 MDHEN and CDR2 SYDVKM. The CDR3 loop is CASRGLLYNEQFF. The DNA for the CDR3 is TGTGCCAGCAGAGGACTTCTTTACAATGAGCAGTTCTTC.

This clonotype has a count of ten or more. This CDR3 reads CASSWGGLAGPYEQYF. For the CDR3, the DNA is TGTGCCAGCAGCTGGGGAGGACTAGCGGGACCCTACGAGCAGTACTTC. The genes are TRBV6-5 and TRBJ2-7; 12 bases fit TRBD2. The ends lost 6 bases at V and 2 bases at J; junction bases unmatched: 8. The CDR3 spans 16 residues. Germline lookup yields CDR1 MNHEY and CDR2 SVGAGI.

This clonotype was detected a few times. The chain employs TRBV7-9 and TRBJ2-3, with 8 bases matching TRBD2. Germline assignment: CDR1 SEHNR and CDR2 FQNEAQ (reference sequence). Trimming took 2 bases from V and 1 from J; bases not matched to a gene: 5. This CDR3 spans 16 amino acids. The CDR3 DNA is TGTGCCAGCAGCTTAAGGAGCGGGAGCGGCACAGATACGCAGTATTTT. The encoded protein is CASSLRSGSGTDTQYF.

The chain carries TRBV20-1 and TRBJ2-1, with 9 nucleotides matching TRBD1. The CDR3 covers 15 residues. Per the germline V gene, CDR1 is DFQATT and CDR2 is SNEGSKA (reference sequence). V dropped 5 bases and J dropped 4; count of bases not matched to a gene: 9. CDR3 sequence: CSAVNRDRAYNEQFF. CDR3 nucleotide sequence: TGCAGTGCTGTCAACCGGGACAGGGCTTACAATGAGCAGTTCTTC.

This clonotype was found a few times. A much larger clone is a single base away; this may be a read error. The CDR3 loop is CASSLEEGGDIQYF. The CDR3 DNA is TGTGCCAGCAGCTTGGAAGAAGGGGGCGACATTCAGTACTTC. This chain links TRBV5-6 with TRBJ2-4, with 7 bases lining up with TRBD1. Germline V gene data show CDR1 as SGHDT and CDR2 as YYEEEE. V shed 0 bases and J 8 bases; nucleotides not matched to a gene: 5. The length of the CDR3 is 14 residues.

The chain recombines TRBV20-1 with TRBJ1-6, with D unresolved. V dropped 0 bases and J dropped 2 bases, with 11 bases sitting between them. This CDR3 has 16 residues. CDR1 is DFQATT, CDR2 SNEGSKA, per germline (reference sequence). The CDR3 is CSARDYRPTYNSPLHF. The CDR3 nucleotides are TGCAGTGCTAGAGATTATCGGCCGACCTATAATTCACCCCTCCACTTT.

This clonotype was seen a handful of times. V is TRBV11-2 and J is TRBJ2-1; TRBD2 agrees at 14 bases. The CDR3 spans 16 residues. V shed 3 bases and J 8 bases; nucleotides not matched to a gene: 6. Looked up from germline, CDR1 is SGHAT and CDR2 is FQNNGV. The CDR3 coding sequence is TGTGCCAGCAGCTTGAGGGGACTAGCGGGAGTTGATGAGCAGTTCTTC. The encoded protein is CASSLRGLAGVDEQFF.

The rearrangement uses TRBV14 and TRBJ1-1, with unresolved D. Trimming shortened V by 0 bases and J by 5 bases, and 10 bases separated the two germline ends. Germline V gene data show CDR1 as SGHDN and CDR2 as FVKESK. The CDR3 consists of 14 residues. The CDR3 here is CASSQEWGGTEAFF. The CDR3, as DNA: TGTGCCAGCAGCCAAGAGTGGGGAGGGACTGAAGCTTTCTTT.

In its sample, this clonotype was seen a few times. The chain recombines TRBV6-1 with TRBJ2-5; possibly TRBD1 for D (6 bases). The last part of the DNA fits TRBJ2-7 better; the J call may be wrong. Germline V lookup: CDR1 MNHNS, CDR2 SASEGT. The CDR3 is 14 amino acids. For the CDR3, the DNA is TGTGCCAGCAGTGACTTAGGACAGTACGACGAGCAGTACTTC. Residues: CASSDLGQYDEQYF.

The chain is built from TRBV6-1 and TRBJ1-5; 7 positions agree with TRBD1. This CDR3 spans 15 amino acids. V was pared by 8 bases and J by 1 base, with 8 bases of the junction left unmatched. Per germline, CDR1 MNHNS and CDR2 SASEGT. DNA for the CDR3: TGTGCCAGCGAAAACAGGGGCCGGAGCAATCAGCCCCAGCATTTT. Its protein product is CASENRGRSNQPQHF.

CDR3 in amino acids: CASSPTGTGGDYGYTF. The CDR3 nucleotides are TGTGCCAGCTCACCTACCGGGACAGGGGGAGACTATGGCTACACCTTC. The chain carries TRBV18 and TRBJ1-2, with 11 bases aligning to TRBD1. Germline V gene data show CDR1 as KGHSH and CDR2 as LQKENI. V shed 3 bases, J shed 3 bases, and the junction held 6 bases outside the gene matches. The CDR3 totals 16 residues.

V is TRBV10-3 and J is TRBJ1-5; D gene ambiguous. The CDR3 has 13 residues. CDR1 ENHRY and CDR2 SYGVKD come from the germline V gene. V shed 4 bases and J shed 5 bases, with 9 bases lying between them. In DNA form, the CDR3 reads TGTGCCATCAGTGGGACCGCTGATCAGCCCCAGCATTTT. Protein product: CAISGTADQPQHF.

This chain links TRBV15 with TRBJ2-1; D remains ambiguous. CDR1 and CDR2 from the germline V gene are LNHNV and YYDKDF (reference sequence). V shed 0 bases and J shed 8 bases, with 14 bases lying between them. The CDR3 is 15 residues long. This CDR3 is CATSRDRNLIYEQFF. CDR3 in DNA: TGTGCCACCAGCAGAGATCGGAACCTTATTTATGAGCAGTTCTTC.

This clonotype was seen more than once but under ten times. J is TRBJ2-1 and V is TRBV15, with D possibly TRBD2 on 7 matching bases. This CDR3 has 14 residues. Trimming stripped 0 bases from V and 10 bases from J, with 13 bases between. Germline CDR1 is LNHNV and CDR2 is YYDKDF (reference sequence). CDR3 region: CATSRDGGAGEQFF. The CDR3 coding sequence is TGTGCCACCAGCAGAGATGGGGGGGCGGGAGAGCAGTTCTTC.

This sequence joins TRBV6-2 or TRBV6-3 and TRBJ1-1; the D gene is possibly TRBD1 (6 bases). Between the trimmed V and J ends, which lost 4 bases and 10 bases, there was a span of 16 bases. Germline V gene data show CDR1 as MNHEY and CDR2 as SVGEGT. The CDR3 runs to 13 residues. This CDR3 reads CASSFRAGDVAFF. As DNA, the CDR3 is TGTGCCAGCAGTTTTCGGGCAGGGGATGTAGCTTTCTTT.

This clonotype occurred once. The chain carries TRBV4-3 and TRBJ2-3; no definite D call. Germline V gives CDR1 LGHNA, CDR2 YSLEER. The CDR3 runs 14 residues. Deletions cut 1 base from V and 4 bases from J, with 9 bases between. Here the CDR3 reads CASSQGRYADTQYF. CDR3 nucleotides: TGCGCCAGCAGCCAAGGACGCTATGCAGATACGCAGTATTTT.

This clonotype was counted a few times. CDR3 DNA sequence: TGCAGTGCTACCGACCCACAGAACACTGAAGCTTTCTTT. Protein: CSATDPQNTEAFF. V gene TRBV20-1 combines with J gene TRBJ1-1; D is ambiguous. Germline values: CDR1 DFQATT, CDR2 SNEGSKA (reference sequence). The CDR3 is 13 amino acids. Trimming cost V 4 bases and J 1 base, with 10 bases left between them.

This clonotype came up a few times. The V call is TRBV12-3 or TRBV12-4, the J call TRBJ1-2, with D perhaps matching TRBD1 (6 bases). Trimming shortened V by 6 bases and J by 9 bases, and 14 bases separated the two germline ends. The CDR3 extends over 12 amino acids. CDR3 residues: CASRPTGGSYTF. CDR3 DNA: TGTGCCAGCAGACCGACAGGAGGGAGCTACACCTTC.

This chain connects TRBV7-2 to TRBJ2-5, with a weak D call TRBD2 (5 bases). Germline V CDR1 and CDR2: SGHTA, FQGNSA. The CDR3 runs 12 residues. V was trimmed by 5 bases and J by 11 bases, leaving 15 bases between them. The CDR3 bases are TGTGCCAGCAGCCTCCCTCCCTGGGAGCAGTACTTC. Protein: CASSLPPWEQYF.

V and J are TRBV5-1 and TRBJ2-1, with D unclear. V gave up 0 bases and J gave up 4 bases, with 8 bases separating them. Germline CDR1 is SGHRS and CDR2 is YFSETQ. The CDR3 has 14 amino acids. In nucleotides, the CDR3 is TGCGCCAGCAGCTTGGACAATTTATACAATGAGCAGTTCTTC. Its protein product is CASSLDNLYNEQFF.

This clonotype was seen a few times. The rearrangement joins TRBV24-1 to TRBJ2-1; weak D call: TRBD2 (5 bases). Between the trimmed V and J ends, which lost 2 bases and 9 bases, there was a span of 13 bases. This CDR3 has 14 residues. CDR1 KGHDR and CDR2 SFDVKD come from the germline V gene. The CDR3 here is CATSDYPREIEQFF. Written as DNA, the CDR3 is TGTGCCACCAGTGATTATCCCCGGGAAATTGAGCAGTTCTTC.

The chain combines TRBV20-1 with TRBJ2-1; D not certain. The germline V and J ends were trimmed by 3 bases and 10 bases, with 7 bases remaining between them. Germline CDR1 reads DFQATT; CDR2 reads SNEGSKA (reference sequence). This CDR3 has 10 amino acids. The CDR3 nucleotides are TGCAGTGCTAGGCGCACGGAGCAGTTCTTC. This gives the protein CSARRTEQFF.

The chain couples TRBV9 to TRBJ1-6; tentative D call: TRBD1 (6 bases). V shed 5 bases and J shed 7 bases, with 16 bases lying between them. The CDR3 extends over 15 amino acids. Germline CDR1 SGDLS, CDR2 YYNGEE. This CDR3 reads CASRGGRAENSPLHF. The CDR3 nucleotides are TGTGCCAGCAGAGGGGGGCGAGCGGAGAATTCACCCCTCCACTTT.

This clonotype has more than one count but fewer than ten. The gene calls are TRBV20-1 and TRBJ1-2; D is perhaps TRBD1 (6 bases). The CDR3 contains 11 residues. Germline CDR1 DFQATT, CDR2 SNEGSKA (reference sequence). The ends were cut back, 5 bases at V and 6 bases at J, with 10 bases in the middle. The CDR3 sequence is CSAEGVNGYTF. CDR3 in DNA: TGCAGTGCTGAGGGGGTTAATGGCTACACCTTC.